This TCR beta chain was observed in a study of blood T cell repertoires in COVID-19. Study background: From the United States, Italy and Spain came samples of acute and convalescent COVID-19. PBMCs, B-cell-depleted T cells, or T cells were the source of the cDNA or gDNA that made up the material.

Sequenced by immunoSEQ multiplex PCR; TCRdb stores in-frame clones only, minus some. The table records around 230,000 clones, 75% to 90% of them present only once. Germline CDR1 is ENHRY and CDR2 is SYGVKD. Trimming removed 4 bases from V and 3 bases from J, with 12 bases in between. The CDR3 covers 14 residues. The material sequenced was peripheral blood. The chain has TRBV10-3 and TRBJ1-1; TRBD1 is a possible D gene (5 bases). The clonotype comes from a woman in her sixties or seventies with active or convalescent COVID-19. The CDR3 here is CAISASDIYTEAFF. The CDR3 coding sequence is TGTGCCATCAGTGCCTCGGACATTTACACTGAAGCTTTCTTT.